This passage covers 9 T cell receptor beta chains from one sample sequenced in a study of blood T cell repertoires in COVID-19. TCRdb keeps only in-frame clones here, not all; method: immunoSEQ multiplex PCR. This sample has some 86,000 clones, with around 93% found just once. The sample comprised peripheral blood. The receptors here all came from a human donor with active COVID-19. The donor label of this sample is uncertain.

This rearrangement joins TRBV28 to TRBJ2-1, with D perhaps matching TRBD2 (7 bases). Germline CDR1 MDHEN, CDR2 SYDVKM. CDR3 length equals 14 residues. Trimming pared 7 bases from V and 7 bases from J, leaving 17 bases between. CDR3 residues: CASIRGGAGNEQFF. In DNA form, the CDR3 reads TGTGCCAGCATTAGAGGGGGGGCGGGTAATGAGCAGTTCTTC. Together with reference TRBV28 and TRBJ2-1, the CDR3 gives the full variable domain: DVKVTQSSRYLVKRTGEKVFLECVQDMDHENMFWYRQDPGLGLRLIYFSYDVKMKEKGDIPEGYSVSREKKERFSLILESASTNQTSMYLCASIRGGAGNEQFFGPGTRLTVL.

As DNA, the CDR3 is TGTGCCAGTAGTACTAGCGGGGGCGAGCAGTACTTC. This encodes CASSTSGGEQYF. The chain carries TRBV19 and TRBJ2-7; 10 positions agree with TRBD2. CDR1 and CDR2 from the germline V gene are LNHDA and SQIVND (reference sequence). The CDR3 consists of 12 residues. Trimming at V came to 4 bases and at J to 6 bases, leaving 0 bases not matched to a gene.

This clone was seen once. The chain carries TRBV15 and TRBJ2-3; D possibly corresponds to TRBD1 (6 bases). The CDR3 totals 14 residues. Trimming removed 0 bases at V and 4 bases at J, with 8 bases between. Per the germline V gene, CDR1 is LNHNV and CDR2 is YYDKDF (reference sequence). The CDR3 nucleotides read TGTGCCACCAGCAGAGATCAGGGGTCAGATACGCAGTATTTT. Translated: CATSRDQGSDTQYF.

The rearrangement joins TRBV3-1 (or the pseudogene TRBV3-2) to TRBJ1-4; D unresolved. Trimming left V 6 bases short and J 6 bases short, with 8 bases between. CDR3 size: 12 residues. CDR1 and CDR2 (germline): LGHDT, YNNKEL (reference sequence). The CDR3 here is CASSLTHEKLFF. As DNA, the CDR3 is TGTGCCAGCAGTTTGACTCATGAAAAACTGTTTTTT.

CDR3 residues: CASSDFPVRYGYTF. CDR3 bases: TGTGCCAGCAGTGATTTTCCGGTGAGGTATGGCTACACCTTC. The chain has TRBV6-4 and TRBJ1-2; D unresolved. The V end lost 3 bases, the J end lost 5 bases, and 13 bases lay between the germline ends. The CDR3 consists of 14 residues. Germline V gives CDR1 MRHNA, CDR2 SNTAGT.

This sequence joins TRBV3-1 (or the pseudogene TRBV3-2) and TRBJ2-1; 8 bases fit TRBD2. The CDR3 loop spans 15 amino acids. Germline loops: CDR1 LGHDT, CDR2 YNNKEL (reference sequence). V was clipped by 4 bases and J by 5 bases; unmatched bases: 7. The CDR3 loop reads CASSRRGGRDNEQFF. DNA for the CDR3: TGTGCCAGCAGCCGTCGGGGGGGCAGGGACAATGAGCAGTTCTTC.

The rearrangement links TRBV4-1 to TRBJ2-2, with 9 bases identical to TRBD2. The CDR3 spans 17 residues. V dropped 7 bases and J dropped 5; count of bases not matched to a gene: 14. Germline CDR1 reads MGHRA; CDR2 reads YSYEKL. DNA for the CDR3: TGCGCCAGCACTCCGGGACTAGCATTTTCGAGGACCGGGGAGCTGTTTTTT. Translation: CASTPGLAFSRTGELFF.

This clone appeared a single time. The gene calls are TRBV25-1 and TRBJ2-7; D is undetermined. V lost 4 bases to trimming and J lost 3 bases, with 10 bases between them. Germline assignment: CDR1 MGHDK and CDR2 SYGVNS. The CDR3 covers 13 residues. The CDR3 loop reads CASSGPGFYEQYF. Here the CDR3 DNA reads TGTGCCAGCAGTGGCCCCGGTTTCTACGAGCAGTACTTC.

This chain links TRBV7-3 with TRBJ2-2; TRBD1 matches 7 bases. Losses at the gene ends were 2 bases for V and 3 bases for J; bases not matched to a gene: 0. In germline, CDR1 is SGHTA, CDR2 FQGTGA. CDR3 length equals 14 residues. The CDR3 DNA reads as TGTGCCAGCAGCTTAGGGACAGACACCGGGGAGCTGTTTTTT. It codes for CASSLGTDTGELFF.